The clone carrying this TCR beta chain was observed a few times. No antigen is known for it. The data derive from a study of T-cell memory formation after mild COVID-19. Study conclusions and caveats: Among CD4+ contracting clones, most were CM and EM, and CD8+ ones EMRA. Day 15 to 85 contracting clones showed balanced CD4/CD8; later expanders leaned CD4+. Prior to infection, memory already included some responding clones, suggesting cross-reactive memory joined.

A 5'RACE reaction primed in the constant segment made cDNA libraries of TCR alpha and TCR beta, and these carried sample barcodes and UMIs. TCRdb processed the 5' RACE reads anew with MiXCR; each CDR3 protein has one entry. Among approximately 350,000 distinct CDR3 sequences listed, 10% to 15% were seen once. Trimming stripped 1 base from V and 3 bases from J, with 15 bases between. This CDR3 is 16 amino acids long. CDR1 and CDR2 from the germline V gene are MGHRA and YSYEKL. The sequenced sample was PBMCs or a T cell subset sorted from them (not recorded which). V is TRBV4-1 and J is TRBJ1-1; D might be TRBD1 (5 bases). This TCR came from a man between 18 and 35 years old who had mild COVID-19 (a few samples of this study predate the infection). Cell type and time point are not known. The CDR3 loop reads CASSQVSLGTDTEAFF. CDR3 coding DNA: TGCGCCAGCAGCCAAGTCTCGCTGGGGACCGACACTGAAGCTTTCTTT.